This T cell receptor (beta chain) comes out of a study of cytomegalovirus exposure and HLA in healthy donors. Study-level points and caveats: Researchers counted 164 TCR beta chains as cytomegalovirus-associated. More clonal expansion characterized HLA-associated TCR beta chains than equally common others in a later analysis.

For this clone: Its antigen is unidentified.

A multiplex PCR was run with 60 Vbeta primers and 13 Jbeta primers. Some clones are missing from TCRdb's copy, which holds only in-frame ones; the method was immunoSEQ multiplex PCR. This table has about 98,000 clones, roughly 81% appearing once. Donors were ostensibly healthy at sampling, although undocumented immune exposures were probable. The source is a man in his forties in good health and CMV-seronegative. Sequencing was carried out using PBMCs.

In DNA form, the CDR3 reads TGTGCCTGGAGGTCCTTGAACACTGAAGCTTTCTTT. Amino acid sequence: CAWRSLNTEAFF. The chain combines TRBV30 with TRBJ1-1; D is undetermined. V lost 3 bases to trimming and J lost 0 bases, with 5 bases between them. The CDR3 is made up of 12 amino acids. Germline CDR1 is GTSNPN and CDR2 is SVGIG (reference sequence). Variable domain in full (rest from reference TRBV30 and TRBJ1-1): SQTIHQWPATLVQPVGSPLSLECTVEGTSNPNLYWYRQAAGRGLQLLFYSVGIGQISSEVPQNLSASRPQDRQFILSSKKLLLSDSGFYLCAWRSLNTEAFFGQGTRLTVV.